The 20 T cell receptor beta chains given below trace back to one sample, sequenced in a study of human T cells and chemical hapten exposure. TCRdb independently ran MiXCR on the RACE reads; one entry per CDR3 protein. The sample has some 90,000 distinct CDR3 sequences; 11% are singletons. Time point noted: patch test 3, about 24 weeks after DPC sensitization. Treatment in this sample: therapeutic diphenylcyclopropenone sensitization with weekly scalp DPC. The sequenced sample was whole blood, obtained in connection with sensitization to the hapten diphenylcyclopropenone (DPC). The receptors were sampled from a woman in her 30s with alopecia areata. Some clones in this sample may be carry-over from other donors' samples.

This clonotype appeared many times. The chain joins TRBV29-1 to TRBJ1-3; D is unclear. Germline V gives CDR1 SQVTM, CDR2 ANQGSEA. V gave up 4 bases and J gave up 0 bases, with 7 bases separating them. The CDR3 has 13 residues. CDR3 sequence: CSVVLDSGNTIYF. CDR3 coding DNA: TGCAGCGTTGTCCTCGACTCTGGAAACACCATATATTTT.

J is TRBJ2-2 and V is TRBV28; 7 bases align to TRBD1. Germline lookup yields CDR1 MDHEN and CDR2 SYDVKM. The length of the CDR3 is 13 residues. The V segment lost 6 bases and the J segment 6 bases; nucleotides outside the gene matches: 4. The CDR3 loop is CASRERGPGELFF. Here the CDR3 DNA reads TGTGCCAGCAGGGAGAGGGGGCCCGGGGAGCTGTTTTTT.

This clonotype has just a few counts. V is TRBV18 and J is TRBJ1-1; weak D call: TRBD1 (5 bases). Looked up from germline, CDR1 is KGHSH and CDR2 is LQKENI. The germline V and J ends were trimmed by 3 bases and 4 bases, with 21 bases remaining between them. This CDR3 region has 17 residues. CDR3: CASSPNTVSQGPTEAFF. CDR3 coding DNA: TGTGCCAGCTCACCCAACACCGTTTCCCAGGGCCCCACTGAAGCTTTCTTT.

In its sample, this clonotype was seen many times. The chain joins TRBV7-9 to TRBJ1-2; 7 bases map to TRBD1. With 5 bases clipped from V and 2 bases from J, the junction kept 8 bases outside the gene matches. The CDR3 is made up of 15 amino acids. CDR1 SEHNR and CDR2 FQNEAQ come from the germline V gene (reference sequence). The CDR3 spells CASSVGGGPNYGYTF. CDR3 in DNA: TGTGCCAGCAGCGTAGGGGGCGGACCCAACTATGGCTACACCTTC. The full variable domain, in which reference TRBV7-9 and TRBJ1-2 provide the parts outside the CDR3, is DTGVSQNPRHKITKRGQNVTFRCDPISEHNRLYWYRQTLGQGPEFLTYFQNEAQLEKSRLLSDRFSAERPKGSFSTLEIQRTEQGDSAMYLCASSVGGGPNYGYTFGSGTRLTVV.

This clonotype showed up just a few times. The rearrangement uses TRBV5-5 and TRBJ1-3; D unresolved. Between the trimmed V and J ends, which lost 0 bases and 1 base, there was a span of 8 bases. Germline assignment: CDR1 SGHKS and CDR2 YYEKEE (reference sequence). The CDR3 covers 15 residues. The CDR3 spells CASSLVPGSGNTIYF. CDR3 DNA sequence: TGTGCCAGCAGCTTGGTGCCGGGGTCTGGAAACACCATATATTTT.

The chain links TRBV6-2 or TRBV6-3 to TRBJ2-7; D perhaps matches TRBD1 (6 bases). CDR3 length: 14 amino acids. V gave up 5 bases and J gave up 3 bases, with 14 bases separating them. The V gene's germline CDR1 is MNHEY and CDR2 SVGEGT. The CDR3 is CASSGRQGRYEQYV. CDR3 sequence (DNA): TGTGCCAGCAGTGGTCGGCAGGGGCGCTACGAGCAGTACGTC.

This clonotype was seen ten or more times. The chain is built from TRBV6-2 or TRBV6-3 and TRBJ2-3, with 15 bases fitting TRBD2. The trim removed 5 bases at V and 1 base at J, leaving 10 bases unmatched. Germline lookup yields CDR1 MNHEY and CDR2 SVGEGT. The CDR3 is 19 amino acids. CDR3 protein: CASSPTRTSGREGTDTQYF. In DNA form, the CDR3 reads TGTGCCAGCAGTCCCACCCGGACTAGCGGGAGGGAAGGCACAGATACGCAGTATTTT.

This clonotype was counted many times. The gene calls are TRBV2 and TRBJ2-4; 11 positions agree with TRBD2. The germline CDR1 and CDR2 sequences are SNHLY and FYNNEI. Trimming removed 6 bases from V and 4 bases from J; junction bases left unmatched: 20. The CDR3 loop spans 20 amino acids. CDR3 sequence: CASRAPSLAGGRWFKNIQYF. In nucleotides, the CDR3 is TGTGCCAGCAGGGCCCCCTCGTTAGCGGGGGGGCGATGGTTTAAAAACATTCAGTACTTC.

The chain employs TRBV10-3 and TRBJ2-3; D is perhaps TRBD1 (5 bases). This CDR3 contains 14 residues. Looked up from germline, CDR1 is ENHRY and CDR2 is SYGVKD. The V end lost 7 bases, the J end lost 0 bases, and 11 bases lay between the germline ends. The CDR3 coding sequence is TGTGCCATCACCCTGTCAGGGAGCACAGATACGCAGTATTTT. It yields the protein CAITLSGSTDTQYF.

This clonotype was seen only a few times. The chain joins TRBV5-1 to TRBJ2-3; 8 nucleotides align to TRBD1. This CDR3 has 16 amino acids. V gave up 0 bases and J gave up 5 bases; unmatched junction bases: 8. CDR1 is SGHRS, CDR2 YFSETQ, per germline. The CDR3 DNA follows: TGCGCCAGCAGCTTGGGCTCCGGCAGGGGGCAAGATACGCAGTATTTT. This encodes CASSLGSGRGQDTQYF.

This clonotype was seen only a few times. This chain links TRBV30 with TRBJ2-5; 11 bases are a match to TRBD2. The CDR3 consists of 16 residues. Germline V lookup: CDR1 GTSNPN, CDR2 SVGIG (reference sequence). The J segment lost 1 base and the V segment lost 2 bases, leaving 6 bases of the junction unmatched. CDR3 in amino acids: CAWSLSTSGGQETQYF. The CDR3 DNA follows: TGTGCCTGGAGTCTAAGTACTAGCGGGGGCCAAGAGACCCAGTACTTC. Full variable domain (remainder filled in from reference TRBV30 and TRBJ2-5): SQTIHQWPATLVQPVGSPLSLECTVEGTSNPNLYWYRQAAGRGLQLLFYSVGIGQISSEVPQNLSASRPQDRQFILSSKKLLLSDSGFYLCAWSLSTSGGQETQYFGPGTRLLVL.

J is TRBJ2-3 and V is TRBV2; the match to TRBD2 covers 11 bases. Germline-derived CDR1 and CDR2 are SNHLY and FYNNEI. This CDR3 has 18 amino acids. Losses at the gene ends were 2 bases for V and 5 bases for J; bases not matched to a gene: 12. Written as DNA, the CDR3 is TGTGCCAGCAGTGAAAGGACTAGCGGGTCCCTGCCGGAAGATACGCAGTATTTT. This codes for CASSERTSGSLPEDTQYF. Full variable domain (missing parts from reference TRBV2 and TRBJ2-3): EPEVTQTPSHQVTQMGQEVILRCVPISNHLYFYWYRQILGQKVEFLVSFYNNEISEKSEIFDDQFSVERPDGSNFTLKIRSTKLEDSAMYFCASSERTSGSLPEDTQYFGPGTRLTVL.

V is TRBV3-1 and J is TRBJ2-1; TRBD2 matches at 8 bases. Germline loops: CDR1 LGHDT, CDR2 YNNKEL (reference sequence). Unmatched junction bases numbered 6, after V lost 1 base and J lost 1 base. This CDR3 spans 17 amino acids. CDR3 sequence: CASSQGLTSESYNEQFF. DNA of the CDR3: TGTGCCAGCAGCCAAGGCCTGACTAGCGAATCCTACAATGAGCAGTTCTTC.

This clonotype occurred many times. Its ends do not fully match the called genes, so a read error is possible. The chain has TRBV7-9 and TRBJ2-1; D is possibly TRBD2 (5 bases). CDR1 and CDR2 (germline): SEHNR, FQNEAQ (reference sequence). The CDR3 is 13 amino acids. This CDR3 reads CASSLARWGEQFF. CDR3 bases: TGTGCCAGCAGCCTAGCTCGGTGGGGTGAGCAGTTCTTC.

The rearrangement joins TRBV3-1 to TRBJ2-1; 8 bases fit TRBD2. The CDR3 spans 14 residues. Germline lookup yields CDR1 LGHDT and CDR2 YNNKEL (reference sequence). V was clipped by 1 base and J by 6 bases; unmatched bases: 2. Here the CDR3 reads CASSQAGGLNEQFF. Here the CDR3 DNA reads TGTGCCAGCAGCCAAGCGGGGGGGCTCAATGAGCAGTTCTTC.

Many counts were recorded for this clonotype. The chain has TRBV19 and TRBJ2-4, with D maybe TRBD2 (5 bases). Germline assignment: CDR1 LNHDA and CDR2 SQIVND (reference sequence). There are 16 residues in the CDR3. The ends were cut back, 7 bases at V and 8 bases at J, with 24 bases in the middle. CDR3 in DNA: TGTGCCAGTACCGATGGGCGGGCAGCGGCAATGGACATTCAGTACTTC. It yields the protein CASTDGRAAAMDIQYF.

This clonotype was seen only a few times. The V call is TRBV30, the J call TRBJ1-1; D unclear. CDR1 GTSNPN and CDR2 SVGIG come from the germline V gene (reference sequence). V gave up 0 bases and J gave up 1 base, with 12 bases separating them. This CDR3 region has 15 residues. The CDR3 here is CAWSVPRRTNTEAFF. CDR3 nucleotides: TGTGCCTGGAGTGTACCGAGGCGAACGAACACTGAAGCTTTCTTT.

This clonotype was observed a handful of times. The chain couples TRBV7-2 to TRBJ1-2; no definite D call. Trimming cost V 6 bases and J 2 bases, with 10 bases left between them. CDR1 and CDR2 from the germline V gene are SGHTA and FQGNSA. CDR3 length: 13 amino acids. The CDR3: CASREGLNYGYTF. The CDR3 nucleotides read TGTGCCAGCAGAGAGGGCCTGAACTATGGCTACACCTTC.

This clonotype was observed at least ten times. The CDR3 nucleotides read TGCGCCAGCAGCCAAGAGGGGGCCGTGTATCCGGAGACCCAGTACTTC. It codes for CASSQEGAVYPETQYF. V gene TRBV4-1 combines with J gene TRBJ2-5, with a possible D match to TRBD1 (6 bases). Trimming shortened V by 0 bases and J by 5 bases, and 16 bases separated the two germline ends. The CDR3 covers 16 residues. CDR1 and CDR2 from the germline V gene are MGHRA and YSYEKL.

There are a few counts of this clonotype. The rearrangement uses TRBV19 and TRBJ2-1, with D unclear. Between the trimmed V and J ends, which lost 4 bases and 0 bases, there was a span of 13 bases. Germline-derived CDR1 and CDR2 are LNHDA and SQIVND (reference sequence). The CDR3 is 16 residues long. CDR3 sequence (DNA): TGTGCCAGTAGTAAAAAAGAACCGAGCTCCTACAATGAGCAGTTCTTC. Translating it yields CASSKKEPSSYNEQFF.